This T cell receptor beta chain was found in a study of blood T cell repertoires in COVID-19. The overall study: Both acute and convalescent COVID-19 samples were obtained from the United States, Italy and Spain.

The CDR3 extends over 12 amino acids. Trimming took 3 bases from V and 8 from J, leaving 10 bases between them. Germline loops: CDR1 LNHDA, CDR2 SQIVND (reference sequence). Per the original methods: Amplification of reference gene primers provided the estimated nucleated cell counts. Sequencing used immunoSEQ multiplex PCR; TCRdb keeps in-frame clones, though not all of them. That table supplies the V and J calls and clone size; D and trimming were determined from the DNA. The sample yields some 81,000 clones, 90% seen once. The clonotype originates from a woman in her 50s in a cohort sampled during active COVID-19. The sequencing sample was made of peripheral blood. This chain uses TRBV19 with TRBJ1-1; a weak D match, TRBD1 (6 bases). Here the CDR3 reads CASSIRGQEAFF. The CDR3 DNA follows: TGTGCCAGTAGTATTAGGGGACAAGAAGCTTTCTTT.